These T cell receptor beta chains were read from a single sample in a study of shared T cell receptors in the human thymus. Assay: immunoSEQ multiplex PCR; the TCRdb copy retains only in-frame clones and omits some. Altogether 540,000 or so clones are present, approximately 80% being singletons, with the ten largest covering around 0.012%. This sample was shared with a second study, whose subject was human thymus T cells.

The material sequenced was thymocytes. These receptors originate from a boy under two years old with a congenital heart defect. CDR3s include the opening cysteine and the closing phenylalanine or tryptophan. Fields, in order: J gene, D gene, V gene, clone size, CDR3 DNA, CDR3 protein. The D gene is left open where the match is weak. A clone size is listed for some rows: how often the clone was seen (once, few, many), or a class if it is expanded.

TRBJ2-1 | TRBD1 | TRBV11-1 | - | TGTGCCAGCAGCTTAGTGCGGGACAGGGGGGTCGATGAGCAGTTCTTC | CASSLVRDRGVDEQFF
TRBJ2-7 | TRBD1 | TRBV29-1 | - | TGCAGCGTCCTTTTTCATAGCCGGGACAGGGGTACGTCAGTTGTCGAGCAGTACTTC | CSVLFHSRDRGTSVVEQYF
TRBJ2-1 | TRBD2 | TRBV4-3 | - | TGCGCCAGCAGCCATGGGACTAAGCAGTTCTTC | CASSHGTKQFF
TRBJ2-1 | TRBD2 | TRBV5-4 | - | TGTGCCAGCAGCTTAAGCGGGAGGGGTTCGTCGCAGTTCTTC | CASSLSGRGSSQFF
TRBJ2-3 | TRBD2 | TRBV30 | - | TGTGCCTGGAGTCGTGGGACTAGCGGGAAATTGGGCACAGATACGCAGTATTTT | CAWSRGTSGKLGTDTQYF
TRBJ2-3 | TRBD1 | TRBV4-2 | - | TGTGCCAGCAGCCAAGATCGTGGACAGGGGGCGGGAGGGCCTTGGACAGATACGCAGTATTTT | CASSQDRGQGAGGPWTDTQYF
TRBJ2-2 | TRBD1 | TRBV19 | - | TGTGCCAGTAGTATAAAAACAGGGGGCTTGGGCGGGGAGCTGTTTTTT | CASSIKTGGLGGELFF
TRBJ2-1 | - | TRBV30 | - | TGTGCCTGGAGTGGTGTAGCGGCTCTGTCCTACAATGAGCAGTTCTTC | CAWSGVAALSYNEQFF
TRBJ2-7 | - | TRBV5-1 | - | TGCGCCAGCAGCTTGGTCGTGGGGAGTTCCTCCTACGAGCAGTACTTC | CASSLVVGSSSYEQYF
TRBJ2-7 | TRBD1 | TRBV7-2 | - | TGTGCCAGCAGCCCAACCGGGACAGGGGTTTACGAGCAGTACTTC | CASSPTGTGVYEQYF
TRBJ2-1 | - | TRBV13 | few | TGTGCCAGCAGCTTCGTCAGGAATTACAATGAGCAGTTCTTC | CASSFVRNYNEQFF
TRBJ2-7 | TRBD2 | TRBV4-3 | - | TGCGCCAGCAGCCAAGGGTCACGCGGGACTAGCGGGAGGCCTAACTACGAGCAGTACTTC | CASSQGSRGTSGRPNYEQYF
TRBJ2-7 | TRBD2 | TRBV15 | - | TGTGCCACCTCCCCGGAGCGGGGAGTATGGAGATCCTACGAGCAGTACTTC | CATSPERGVWRSYEQYF
TRBJ2-1 | TRBD2 | TRBV5-1 | few | TGCGCCAGCAGCTTGATAACCGGACTAGCGGAATCCTACAATGAGCAGTTCTTC | CASSLITGLAESYNEQFF
TRBJ2-7 | - | TRBV28 | - | TGTGCCAGCAGTGCACAGGGCCACTACGAGCAGTACTTC | CASSAQGHYEQYF
TRBJ2-7 | TRBD1 | TRBV2 | - | TGTGCCAGCAGTGAAGTTCCCGGACAGGTAGCAATAAAGCAGTACTTC | CASSEVPGQVAIKQYF
TRBJ2-5 | TRBD1 | TRBV6-5 | - | TGTGCCACCAACAGGGGCAGGACCCAGTACTTC | CATNRGRTQYF
TRBJ1-1 | - | TRBV27 | - | TGTGCCAGCAGTTTAATTTCCCGGGGCGGAGGGCCCACGGGGAACACTGAAGCTTTCTTT | CASSLISRGGGPTGNTEAFF
TRBJ2-7 | TRBD2 | TRBV29-1 | once | TGCAGCGTTGAACTAGCGGGTGACTACGAGCAGTACTTC | CSVELAGDYEQYF
TRBJ1-1 | - | TRBV30 | - | TGTGCCTGGAGTGCCCGGGAGGAAGCTTTCTTT | CAWSAREEAFF
TRBJ2-4 | TRBD2 | TRBV11-2 | - | TGTGCCAGCAGCCCGGGACTAGCGGGATTACTAGCCAAAAACATTCAGTACTTC | CASSPGLAGLLAKNIQYF
TRBJ1-4 | - | TRBV7-8 | once | TGTGCCAGCAGTCAGGACACGGGTAATGAAAAACTGTTTTTT | CASSQDTGNEKLFF
TRBJ2-1 | TRBD2 | TRBV9 | - | TGTGCCAGCAGCCCAGAGGGGACTAGCGGGAGCTATGAGCAGTTCTTC | CASSPEGTSGSYEQFF
TRBJ2-3 | TRBD2 | TRBV6-5 | - | TGTGCCAGCAGTTCCGGACTAGCGGGGATCACAGATACGCAGTATTTT | CASSSGLAGITDTQYF
TRBJ2-3 | - | TRBV11-2 | few | TGTGCCAGCAGCTTAGCTATCGTGATTACGCAGTATTTT | CASSLAIVITQYF
TRBJ1-1 | - | TRBV19 | - | TGTGCCAGTAGAAATACAGCGAACACTGAAGCTTTCTTT | CASRNTANTEAFF
TRBJ2-7 | - | TRBV5-1 | few | TGCGCCAGCAGCGTGGCGGAGGCTGGCGAGCAGTACTTC | CASSVAEAGEQYF
TRBJ2-7 | - | TRBV6-1 | few | TGTGCCAGCAGTGCCTGCGACTCCACCAACCCCGACGAGCAGTACTTC | CASSACDSTNPDEQYF
TRBJ2-5 | TRBD2 | TRBV6-4 | - | TGTGCCAGCTACGGACGGGGGGGGGAGGTAGTGACCCAGTACTTC | CASYGRGGEVVTQYF
TRBJ1-5 | - | TRBV6-1 | - | TGTGCCAGCAGTGAAAGGGTTGCGGGTCAGCCCCAGCATTTT | CASSERVAGQPQHF
TRBJ2-1 | TRBD2 | TRBV18 | - | TGTGCCAGCTCATCATCCTTTGTGCTAGCGGGAGGGCCAGGAACCAATGAGCAGTTCTTC | CASSSSFVLAGGPGTNEQFF
TRBJ2-7 | - | TRBV7-9 | - | TGTGCCAGCAGCTTAGGTGTGCTATCTACCATTTACGAGCAGTACTTC | CASSLGVLSTIYEQYF
TRBJ2-1 | - | TRBV29-1 | - | TGCAGCGTTATGACCAATAGAGGACAACCTTCCTACAATGAGCAGTTCTTC | CSVMTNRGQPSYNEQFF
TRBJ1-5 | TRBD1 | TRBV19 | - | TGTGCCAGTAGTATGGGACAGGGGCTCGGTCAGCCCCAGCATTTT | CASSMGQGLGQPQHF
TRBJ2-1 | - | TRBV20-1 | - | TGCAGTGCACTTTACTACAATGAGCAGTTCTTC | CSALYYNEQFF
TRBJ2-7 | - | TRBV19 | - | TGTGCCAGTAGCATCCTTGTAGGGGGGGCCAGCTCCTACGAGCAGTACTTC | CASSILVGGASSYEQYF
TRBJ2-7 | - | TRBV7-9 | few | TGTGCCAGCAGCCCCGGTTTACAGGGCAACGAGCAGTACTTC | CASSPGLQGNEQYF